These 9 T cell receptor beta chains originate from one sample sequenced in a study of Ad26.COV2.S vaccination and SARS-CoV-2 variants. Repertoires were generated with immunoSEQ multiplex PCR, while TCRdb's copy carries only in-frame clones and drops some. The sample comprises a few hundred thousand clones, around nine tenths of which are singletons, and approximately 3% rests with the top ten. Documented treatment: around 19 received Ad26.COV2.S at low or high dose, single or two shots; five or six received placebo; per-sample allocation not given. The study sampled participants on day 63 after the first vaccine or placebo injection. The source was peripheral blood, collected in a trial of Ad26.COV2.S vaccine versus placebo. The receptors stem from a person aged 18-65 years who received the Ad26.COV2.S COVID-19 vaccine or a placebo.

The chain joins TRBV18 to TRBJ1-5, with D uncertain. Looked up from germline, CDR1 is KGHSH and CDR2 is LQKENI. This CDR3 spans 16 amino acids. The V and J ends lost 0 bases and 0 bases respectively, with 9 bases between them. This CDR3 is CASSPPGFASNQPQHF. CDR3 nucleotides: TGTGCCAGCTCACCACCAGGTTTCGCTAGCAATCAGCCCCAGCATTTT.

The chain combines TRBV5-1 with TRBJ2-6; D might be TRBD2 (6 bases). Germline V gives CDR1 SGHRS, CDR2 YFSETQ. The CDR3 is made up of 16 amino acids. The germline V and J ends were trimmed by 4 bases and 4 bases, with 15 bases remaining between them. The CDR3, as DNA: TGCGCCAGCAGCCCACCAGGACTATCCGGGGCCAACGTCCTGACTTTC. Encoded protein: CASSPPGLSGANVLTF. Complete variable domain (other parts from reference TRBV5-1 and TRBJ2-6): KAGVTQTPRYLIKTRGQQVTLSCSPISGHRSVSWYQQTPGQGLQFLFEYFSETQRNKGNFPGRFSGRQFSNSRSEMNVSTLELGDSALYLCASSPPGLSGANVLTFGAGSRLTVL.

The chain is built from TRBV7-9 and TRBJ2-3, with 10 nucleotides matching TRBD2. The CDR3 has 17 residues. Germline-derived CDR1 and CDR2 are SEHNR and FQNEAQ (reference sequence). V was pared by 1 base and J by 1 base, with 5 bases of the junction left unmatched. Here the CDR3 reads CASSLGIAGGGTDTQYF. The CDR3 nucleotides are TGTGCCAGCAGCTTAGGTATAGCGGGAGGTGGCACAGATACGCAGTATTTT.

The gene calls are TRBV7-2 and TRBJ1-1; tentative D call: TRBD1 (6 bases). V was pared by 1 base and J by 5 bases, with 14 bases between. The CDR3 is 15 amino acids. The germline V gene has CDR1 SGHTA and CDR2 FQGNSA. The CDR3: CASSLEGQVWTEAFF. Here the CDR3 DNA reads TGTGCCAGCAGCTTAGAGGGACAAGTTTGGACTGAAGCTTTCTTT.

The J gene is TRBJ1-4, the V gene TRBV11-2; 9 bases agree with TRBD1. The CDR3 consists of 14 residues. Germline values: CDR1 SGHAT, CDR2 FQNNGV. J was trimmed by 4 bases and V by 3 bases; bases with no gene match: 0. CDR3 sequence: CASSLGQGNEKLFF. The DNA of the CDR3 is TGTGCCAGCAGCTTGGGACAGGGTAATGAAAAACTGTTTTTT.

This rearrangement joins TRBV9 to TRBJ1-1; tentative D call: TRBD1 (5 bases). Trimming stripped 0 bases from V and 4 bases from J, with 13 bases between. Germline V gene data show CDR1 as SGDLS and CDR2 as YYNGEE. The length of the CDR3 is 15 residues. This CDR3 is CASSVGSRVSTEAFF. The CDR3 bases are TGTGCCAGCAGCGTAGGTAGCAGGGTTAGCACTGAAGCTTTCTTT.

The gene calls are TRBV4-1 and TRBJ2-1; tentatively, D is TRBD2 (5 bases). The CDR3 sequence is 11 residues long. Germline lookup yields CDR1 MGHRA and CDR2 YSYEKL. V dropped 1 base and J dropped 10 bases, with 5 bases sitting between them. The DNA of the CDR3 is TGCGCCAGCAGCCAAGGGGAGGAGCAGTTCTTC. Its translation is CASSQGEEQFF.

This sequence joins TRBV16 and TRBJ1-2, with D unclear. In germline, CDR1 is KGHSY, CDR2 FQNENV. Trimming shortened V by 2 bases and J by 10 bases, and 8 bases separated the two germline ends. The CDR3 consists of 11 residues. In DNA form, the CDR3 reads TGTGCCAGCAGCCAAGCGGATTACTACACCTTC. Residues: CASSQADYYTF.

The genes are TRBV29-1 and TRBJ2-5; 7 positions match TRBD1. Germline CDR1 reads SQVTM; CDR2 reads ANQGSEA. CDR3 length: 13 residues. The junction had 7 bases not matched to a gene; V was cut back by 4 bases and J by 5 bases. CDR3 sequence: CSVGGTAGETQYF. The CDR3 DNA sequence: TGCAGCGTTGGGGGGACAGCCGGGGAGACCCAGTACTTC.